This TCR beta chain was profiled in a study of cytotoxic CD8 clonotypes in ibrutinib-treated CLL. Overall study context: After median around six years, approximately 14 stayed in remission, about 12 progressed; responses approximately 24 partial, 2 complete. Study results and caveats: At progression, clonality fell back toward baseline after rising at ibrutinib response. Public clonotypes were rare and shrank or held steady on treatment.

The assay was immunoSEQ multiplex PCR, and TCRdb's table has in-frame clones only and misses some. The top ten hold 15% of the sample, which has around 250,000 clones, around three quarters seen once. The CDR3 covers 17 residues. Per germline, CDR1 MDHEN and CDR2 SYDVKM. Trimming at V came to 4 bases and at J to 2 bases, leaving 10 bases not matched to a gene. This clone was detected once. Its antigen remains unknown. V and J are TRBV28 and TRBJ1-5; 8 positions agree with TRBD1. Material: PBMCs, obtained after 24 months of ibrutinib treatment. The sequence was collected from a human donor with chronic lymphocytic leukemia. CDR3 amino acids: CASSSQDRVGGNQPQHF. CDR3 DNA: TGTGCCAGCAGTTCCCAGGACAGGGTAGGAGGCAATCAGCCCCAGCATTTT.